Following are 26 T cell receptor beta chains from one sample sequenced in a study of shared T cell receptors in the human thymus. Measured with immunoSEQ multiplex PCR; TCRdb has only the in-frame clones, and not every one. The sample gives some 760,000 clones, 70% to 90% of which show up once; more than 0.01% is in the top ten. The same data also went into a second study, on human thymus T cells.

Input material: thymocytes. These receptors all come from a girl under three years old with a congenital heart defect.

The rearrangement joins TRBV5-1 to TRBJ2-2; perhaps TRBD1 as D (6 bases). Germline values: CDR1 SGHRS, CDR2 YFSETQ. The CDR3 totals 16 residues. Trimming stripped 4 bases from V and 2 bases from J, with 15 bases between. CDR3: CASSPRTDQNTGELFF. The CDR3 DNA sequence: TGCGCCAGCAGCCCAAGGACAGACCAAAACACCGGGGAGCTGTTTTTT. Using reference TRBV5-1 and TRBJ2-2 for the parts outside the CDR3, the full variable domain is KAGVTQTPRYLIKTRGQQVTLSCSPISGHRSVSWYQQTPGQGLQFLFEYFSETQRNKGNFPGRFSGRQFSNSRSEMNVSTLELGDSALYLCASSPRTDQNTGELFFGEGSRLTVL.

The chain uses TRBV7-6 and TRBJ2-3, with 11 nucleotides matching TRBD2. Per the germline V gene, CDR1 is SGHVS and CDR2 is FNYEAQ. CDR3 length equals 16 residues. V lost 1 base and J lost 4; bases outside the gene matches: 4. Here the CDR3 reads CASSLGSSGGPDTQYF. In nucleotides, the CDR3 is TGTGCCAGCAGCTTAGGCTCTAGCGGGGGGCCAGATACGCAGTATTTT. The full variable domain, with the rest looked up from reference TRBV7-6 and TRBJ2-3, is GAGVSQSPRYKVTKRGQDVALRCDPISGHVSLYWYRQALGQGPEFLTYFNYEAQQDKSGLPNDRFSAERPEGSISTLTIQRTEQRDSAMYRCASSLGSSGGPDTQYFGPGTRLTVL.

The chain employs TRBV10-3 and TRBJ1-1; D is undetermined. Trimming stripped 6 bases from V and 0 bases from J, with 17 bases between. CDR3 length equals 16 residues. Germline assignment: CDR1 ENHRY and CDR2 SYGVKD. The CDR3 coding sequence is TGTGCCATCAGCGACATACGGAAGGAAATGAACACTGAAGCTTTCTTT. This encodes CAISDIRKEMNTEAFF.

This sequence joins TRBV5-1 and TRBJ2-6; D ambiguous. Trimming removed 4 bases from V and 0 bases from J, with 11 bases in between. The CDR3 spans 16 residues. In germline, CDR1 is SGHRS, CDR2 YFSETQ. In nucleotides, the CDR3 is TGCGCCAGCAGCAATAGAGGTCCCTCTGGGGCCAACGTCCTGACTTTC. It specifies CASSNRGPSGANVLTF.

V is TRBV28 and J is TRBJ2-5; D not certain. CDR1 is MDHEN, CDR2 SYDVKM, per germline. The germline V and J ends were trimmed by 2 bases and 5 bases, with 12 bases remaining between them. The CDR3 covers 14 residues. CDR3 nucleotides: TGTGCCAGCAGTTTAGAGCCCCTGTGGGAGACCCAGTACTTC. This gives the protein CASSLEPLWETQYF.

The chain uses TRBV5-1 and TRBJ1-1, with TRBD1 identical over 8 bases. The CDR3 spans 15 residues. Germline V CDR1 and CDR2: SGHRS, YFSETQ. Trimming at V came to 3 bases and at J to 7 bases, leaving 11 bases not matched to a gene. CDR3 region: CASSSPPDRGNEAFF. CDR3 nucleotide sequence: TGCGCCAGCAGCTCACCCCCTGACAGGGGAAATGAAGCTTTCTTT.

The chain is built from TRBV9 and TRBJ2-1; D uncertain. Germline-derived CDR1 and CDR2 are SGDLS and YYNGEE. The CDR3 runs to 16 residues. V was clipped by 4 bases and J by 2 bases, with 16 bases between them. CDR3 region: CASSPLVRGPYNEQFF. Here the CDR3 DNA reads TGTGCCAGCAGCCCCCTCGTACGCGGTCCCTACAATGAGCAGTTCTTC. Drawing the rest from reference TRBV9 and TRBJ2-1, the complete variable domain is DSGVTQTPKHLITATGQRVTLRCSPRSGDLSVYWYQQSLDQGLQFLIQYYNGEERAKGNILERFSAQQFPDLHSELNLSSLELGDSALYFCASSPLVRGPYNEQFFGPGTRLTVL.

The rearrangement uses TRBV19 and TRBJ1-4, with D unclear. The V end lost 7 bases, the J end lost 10 bases, and 13 bases lay between the germline ends. CDR3 size: 12 residues. Germline-derived CDR1 and CDR2 are LNHDA and SQIVND (reference sequence). For the CDR3, the DNA is TGTGCCAGTACTAAGGGAGGAGGAAAACTGTTTTTT. Protein sequence: CASTKGGGKLFF.

This chain joins TRBV7-2 and TRBJ2-7; 9 bases match TRBD2. The CDR3 has 17 amino acids. Losses at the gene ends were 5 bases for V and 5 bases for J; bases not matched to a gene: 16. Germline CDR1 is SGHTA and CDR2 is FQGNSA. In DNA form, the CDR3 reads TGTGCCAGCAGCCCACGACTAGCGGCCCATAGGGCCGACGAGCAGTACTTC. Protein product: CASSPRLAAHRADEQYF.

The chain uses TRBV28 and TRBJ1-5; a weak D match, TRBD1 (5 bases). Trimming left V 5 bases short and J 4 bases short, with 12 bases between. CDR1 and CDR2 (germline): MDHEN, SYDVKM. The CDR3 runs 14 residues. The CDR3 region is CASSPRQTNQPQHF. The CDR3 coding sequence is TGTGCCAGCAGTCCACGACAGACTAATCAGCCCCAGCATTTT.

The J gene is TRBJ2-7, the V gene TRBV15; 9 bases fit TRBD1. Germline trimming cut 1 base from V and 5 bases from J; bases unmatched to any gene: 3. CDR1 is LNHNV, CDR2 YYDKDF, per germline (reference sequence). The CDR3 has 14 residues. CDR3 nucleotides: TGTGCCACCAGCAGAGCCCGGACAGGGGACGAGCAGTACTTC. Translated: CATSRARTGDEQYF.

V gene TRBV5-1 combines with J gene TRBJ1-1, with D uncertain. This CDR3 is 14 amino acids long. Germline CDR1 is SGHRS and CDR2 is YFSETQ. Trimming left V 0 bases short and J 0 bases short, with 6 bases between. CDR3 sequence reads: CASSLVYLNTEAFF. The CDR3, as DNA: TGCGCCAGCAGCTTGGTTTACTTGAACACTGAAGCTTTCTTT. The whole variable domain, remainder taken from reference TRBV5-1 and TRBJ1-1, is KAGVTQTPRYLIKTRGQQVTLSCSPISGHRSVSWYQQTPGQGLQFLFEYFSETQRNKGNFPGRFSGRQFSNSRSEMNVSTLELGDSALYLCASSLVYLNTEAFFGQGTRLTVV.

This clone showed up just once. This sequence joins TRBV5-1 and TRBJ2-7; 9 bases agree with TRBD1. The CDR3 has 15 amino acids. V shed 0 bases and J 5 bases; nucleotides not matched to a gene: 6. In germline, CDR1 is SGHRS, CDR2 YFSETQ. In DNA, the CDR3 is TGCGCCAGCAGCTTGGGCCGGGACAGGGCCCACGAGCAGTACTTC. Translation: CASSLGRDRAHEQYF.

This sequence joins TRBV25-1 and TRBJ1-3, with 8 bases lining up with TRBD1. This CDR3 comprises 18 residues. V shed 2 bases, J shed 0 bases, and the junction held 9 bases outside the gene matches. Germline lookup yields CDR1 MGHDK and CDR2 SYGVNS. CDR3 residues: CASSEGVGTGVSGNTIYF. For the CDR3, the DNA is TGTGCCAGCAGTGAAGGAGTAGGGACAGGAGTCTCTGGAAACACCATATATTTT.

This clone showed up just once. The chain employs TRBV7-3 and TRBJ2-1; 7 positions agree with TRBD2. The CDR3 loop spans 18 amino acids. The trim removed 1 base at V and 4 bases at J, leaving 13 bases unmatched. Germline CDR1 SGHTA, CDR2 FQGTGA. This CDR3 reads CASSLRLGRGGVYNEQFF. The DNA for the CDR3 is TGTGCCAGCAGCTTAAGATTGGGGAGGGGAGGGGTATACAATGAGCAGTTCTTC.

The chain carries TRBV9 and TRBJ1-2; possible D gene TRBD1, 5 bases. The CDR3 sequence is 12 residues long. V was cut by 5 bases and J by 6 bases, with 11 bases left in between. Germline-derived CDR1 and CDR2 are SGDLS and YYNGEE. The CDR3 DNA is TGTGCCAGCAGGGCATGGGGGGATGGCTACACCTTC. Translated, it gives CASRAWGDGYTF.

The rearrangement joins TRBV5-4 to TRBJ2-3; 12 positions agree with TRBD2. Germline CDR1 is SGHNT and CDR2 is YYREEE (reference sequence). The CDR3 consists of 17 residues. Trimming removed 0 bases from V and 3 bases from J; junction bases left unmatched: 5. CDR3 bases: TGTGCCAGCAGCTTGGGGCTAGCGGGGGGGCCTACAGATACGCAGTATTTT. Its translation: CASSLGLAGGPTDTQYF.

The chain joins TRBV4-1 to TRBJ1-1; 7 nucleotides match TRBD1. CDR1 and CDR2 (germline): MGHRA, YSYEKL. V shed 8 bases and J 7 bases; nucleotides not matched to a gene: 7. The CDR3 is made up of 12 amino acids. CDR3 protein: CASQRTGNEAFF. The CDR3 region has the DNA TGCGCCAGCCAAAGGACAGGTAATGAAGCTTTCTTT.

The CDR3: CASSQGDRGRLSAEAFF. In nucleotides, the CDR3 is TGTGCCAGCAGCCAAGGAGACAGGGGGCGGTTGAGCGCTGAAGCTTTCTTT. The gene calls are TRBV14 and TRBJ1-1; 10 bases agree with TRBD1. This CDR3 contains 17 residues. Germline CDR1 reads SGHDN; CDR2 reads FVKESK. V shed 1 base and J 6 bases; nucleotides not matched to a gene: 11.

The chain joins TRBV9 to TRBJ2-1, with a tentative D call TRBD1 (6 bases). Looked up from germline, CDR1 is SGDLS and CDR2 is YYNGEE. The V end was cut by 4 bases, the J end by 0 bases, with 14 bases between. This CDR3 has 16 amino acids. CDR3 residues: CASSPRQVPSYNEQFF. CDR3 DNA sequence: TGTGCCAGCAGCCCTCGACAGGTCCCCTCCTACAATGAGCAGTTCTTC.

The chain uses TRBV6-4 and TRBJ1-2, with TRBD1 matching 7 bases. V shed 6 bases and J 5 bases; nucleotides not matched to a gene: 6. CDR1 is MRHNA and CDR2 is SNTAGT in the germline V gene. The length of the CDR3 is 13 residues. The CDR3: CASRQGLNYGYTF. In nucleotides, the CDR3 is TGTGCCAGCAGACAGGGGTTGAATTATGGCTACACCTTC.

The V and J genes are TRBV14 and TRBJ1-1; D not certain. The CDR3 totals 17 residues. With 0 bases removed from V and 7 bases from J, the gap between germline ends came to 21 bases. Looked up from germline, CDR1 is SGHDN and CDR2 is FVKESK. The DNA for the CDR3 is TGTGCCAGCAGCCAAGATCCCCACGGTTTCCACCCCAATGAAGCTTTCTTT. The encoded protein is CASSQDPHGFHPNEAFF.

The rearrangement joins TRBV5-6 to TRBJ2-7; a possible D gene is TRBD1 (6 bases). From germline, CDR1 is SGHDT and CDR2 YYEEEE. The V gene lost 4 bases and the J gene lost 2 bases, with 16 bases spanning the gap. CDR3 size: 15 residues. Here the CDR3 DNA reads TGTGCCAGCAGCCATAACAGGGTTGGTCCCTACGAGCAGTACTTC. Protein: CASSHNRVGPYEQYF.

The chain carries TRBV6-1 and TRBJ1-2; D perhaps matches TRBD1 (6 bases). V dropped 0 bases and J dropped 0 bases, with 14 bases sitting between them. Germline V lookup: CDR1 MNHNS, CDR2 SASEGT. This CDR3 is built from 17 residues. The CDR3 loop is CASSEALLWTANYGYTF. The CDR3, as DNA: TGTGCCAGCAGTGAAGCGCTTCTGTGGACAGCTAACTATGGCTACACCTTC.

The chain carries TRBV28 and TRBJ2-2; 7 nucleotides match TRBD1. Germline assignment: CDR1 MDHEN and CDR2 SYDVKM. The CDR3 contains 14 residues. V lost 4 bases, J lost 8 bases, and 7 bases stayed unmatched. CDR3 sequence: CASSCGTAEGELFF. The DNA of the CDR3 is TGTGCCAGCAGTTGTGGGACAGCGGAGGGGGAGCTGTTTTTT. Full variable domain (remainder filled in from reference TRBV28 and TRBJ2-2): DVKVTQSSRYLVKRTGEKVFLECVQDMDHENMFWYRQDPGLGLRLIYFSYDVKMKEKGDIPEGYSVSREKKERFSLILESASTNQTSMYLCASSCGTAEGELFFGEGSRLTVL.

This chain uses TRBV27 with TRBJ1-6; TRBD1 is a possible D gene (5 bases). V dropped 5 bases and J dropped 8 bases, with 19 bases sitting between them. The CDR3 runs 16 residues. Germline-derived CDR1 and CDR2 are MNHEY and SMNVEV (reference sequence). The CDR3 reads CASSPPVLGDYSPLHF. The CDR3 DNA is TGTGCCAGCAGTCCCCCGGTTTTAGGGGACTATTCACCCCTCCACTTT.